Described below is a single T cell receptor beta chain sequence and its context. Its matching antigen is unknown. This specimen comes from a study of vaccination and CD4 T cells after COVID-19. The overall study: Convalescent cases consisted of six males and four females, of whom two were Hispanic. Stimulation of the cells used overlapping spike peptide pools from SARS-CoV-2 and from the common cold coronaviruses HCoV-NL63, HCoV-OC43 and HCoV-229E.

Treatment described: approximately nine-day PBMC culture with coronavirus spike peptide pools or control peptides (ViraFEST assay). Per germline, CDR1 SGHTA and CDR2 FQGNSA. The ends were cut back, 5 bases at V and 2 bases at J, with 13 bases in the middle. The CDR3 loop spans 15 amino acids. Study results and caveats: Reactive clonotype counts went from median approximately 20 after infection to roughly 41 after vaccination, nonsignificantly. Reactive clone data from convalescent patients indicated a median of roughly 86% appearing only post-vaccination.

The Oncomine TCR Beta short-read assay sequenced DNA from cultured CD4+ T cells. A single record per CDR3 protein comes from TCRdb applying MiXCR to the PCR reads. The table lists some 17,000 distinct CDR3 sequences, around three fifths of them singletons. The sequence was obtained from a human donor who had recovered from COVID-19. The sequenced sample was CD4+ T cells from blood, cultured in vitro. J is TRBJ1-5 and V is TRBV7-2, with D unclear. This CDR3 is CASSVWEVGNQPQHF. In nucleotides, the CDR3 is TGTGCCAGCAGCGTGTGGGAAGTGGGCAATCAGCCCCAGCATTTT.